This T cell receptor (beta chain) was recorded in a study of control samples from healthy donors and cancer patients (dated by TCRdb to the early 2020s). V gives up 5 bases and J gives up 8 bases, and the segment between their germline ends measures 15 bases. The CDR3 has 14 amino acids, counting the end cysteine and phenylalanine. CDR3 DNA only is kept here, 42 bases in frame from base 1. In the germline V gene (reference sequence), CDR1 corresponds to SEHNR and CDR2 to FQNEAQ. Library preparation was by the immunoSEQ multiplex PCR assay. The clones in this table, taken by TCRdb from immuneACCESS, are in-frame only. Not every clone is retained; where verified, under half of the shortfall comes from an unresolved V gene, and the cause of the rest is unknown. Across this sample there are about 130,000 clones, with 80% to 95% seen only once. Around 2.3% of the sample is taken by the ten largest. Of note for this clone: Which antigen it targets is not known. The input lacks base qualities; no much larger clone sits a single base away.

The sequence was collected from a man aged 40-49 years in good health. The receptor chain draws on TRBV7-9 and TRBJ1-4; D gene: possibly TRBD1, on 5 matching bases. Specimen: blood. The nucleotide sequence is given as TGTGCCAGCAGCGCAGGGCCGCTGGGAGAAAAACTGTTTTTT. Its translation reads: CASSAGPLGEKLFF.